These T cell receptor beta chains were read from a single sample in a study of shared clonotypes between healthy human individuals. TCRdb's copy holds only in-frame clones and misses some; the assay was immunoSEQ multiplex PCR. The data contain about 680,000 clones, approximately 90% of them singletons. The sample taken for sequencing was naive CD8+ T cells sorted from blood. The receptors were gathered from a man aged 25 to 40 in good health. CDR3s include the opening cysteine and the closing phenylalanine or tryptophan. A D gene is named only where the DNA matches it firmly. The size field is filled for only some rows; it gives once, few, many or a size class.

V gene	J gene	clone size	D gene	CDR3 DNA	CDR3 protein
TRBV29-1	TRBJ2-7	-	-	TGCAGCGTTGAAGATGTGGGAGCCTCCTACGAGCAGTACTTC	CSVEDVGASYEQYF
TRBV7-9	TRBJ2-5	-	TRBD2	TGTGCCAGCAGCTCGGGACTAGCGGGGCTCCAAGAGACCCAGTACTTC	CASSSGLAGLQETQYF
TRBV27	TRBJ1-2	-	-	TGTGCCAGCAGTCCCTCAGATCCCTACTATTATGGCTACACCTTC	CASSPSDPYYYGYTF
TRBV7-9	TRBJ2-5	-	TRBD1	TGTGCCAGCAGCTCGAGGGACAGTAGGCAAGAGACCCAGTACTTC	CASSSRDSRQETQYF
TRBV11-2	TRBJ2-7	-	-	TGTGCCAGCAGCTTAGCGGGCTTCGAGCAGTACTTC	CASSLAGFEQYF
TRBV29-1	TRBJ2-1	-	-	TGCAGCGTTGTAGGTAGGCAGGGGGGTGTGGAGCAGTTCTTC	CSVVGRQGGVEQFF
TRBV25-1	TRBJ2-1	-	TRBD2	TGTGCCAGCAGATCTATGGGAGGGCCGTCCGATGAGCAGTTCTTC	CASRSMGGPSDEQFF
TRBV29-1	TRBJ2-3	-	TRBD2	TGCAGCGTTGAAGATCGATTTAGCGGGAGGGCCGTAGGGGATACGCAGTATTTT	CSVEDRFSGRAVGDTQYF
TRBV5-1	TRBJ2-7	-	TRBD2	TGCGCCAGCAGCTTGGACGGCGGGAGTGGCTACGAGCAGTACTTC	CASSLDGGSGYEQYF
TRBV10-3	TRBJ2-3	once	TRBD2	TGTGCCATTACTAGCGGAGGGAACACAGATACGCAGTATTTT	CAITSGGNTDTQYF
TRBV27	TRBJ1-4	-	-	TGTGCCAGCAGTTTAGGGGGAAAACTGTTTTTT	CASSLGGKLFF
TRBV29-1	TRBJ2-7	-	TRBD2	TGCAGCGTTGAAGATCGGGGGGAAAGCGAGCAGTACTTC	CSVEDRGESEQYF
TRBV4-1	TRBJ2-1	-	-	TGCGCCAGCAGCCAAGAGGGCCGGGCCTACAATGAGCAGTTCTTC	CASSQEGRAYNEQFF
TRBV4-2	TRBJ2-3	-	TRBD1	TGTGCCAGCAGCCAAAGGACAGGGGCTAGCACAGATACGCAGTATTTT	CASSQRTGASTDTQYF
TRBV5-4	TRBJ1-1	-	-	TGTGCCAGCAGGTTTCAGGGGAGCGGCACTGAAGCTTTCTTT	CASRFQGSGTEAFF
TRBV28	TRBJ2-7	-	-	TGTGCCAGCACCATATACACAGGCTCTTCCTACGAGCAGTACTTC	CASTIYTGSSYEQYF
TRBV13	TRBJ1-1	-	-	TGTGCCAGCAGCTCGGGAATCGGCCCGAAAGCTTTCTTT	CASSSGIGPKAFF
TRBV4-1	TRBJ2-1	few	-	TGCGCCAGCAGCCAAGAATCGGCTTTGGGTGAGCAGTTCTTC	CASSQESALGEQFF
TRBV5-4	TRBJ1-2	-	TRBD1	TGTGCCAGCAGCTTGGGACAGGGAGGCTACACCTTC	CASSLGQGGYTF
TRBV7-9	TRBJ2-2	-	-	TGTGCCAGCAGCCCCTACACCGGGGAGCTGTTTTTT	CASSPYTGELFF
TRBV11-2	TRBJ2-4	-	-	TGTGCCAGCAGCTCCACCAGGGGACGCCACTTC	CASSSTRGRHF
TRBV6-6	TRBJ2-3	-	-	TGTGCCAGCAGTTATACAGGGGGGGTCGGCACAGATACGCAGTATTTT	CASSYTGGVGTDTQYF
TRBV10-3	TRBJ2-7	-	TRBD1	TGTGCCATCAGTGACCCCGGGACAGGAGACTACGAGCAGTACTTC	CAISDPGTGDYEQYF
TRBV9	TRBJ2-1	once	TRBD1	TGTGCCAGCAGCGGTCGACAGGGGGATTGGAATGAGCAGTTCTTC	CASSGRQGDWNEQFF
TRBV6-5	TRBJ2-7	once	-	TGTGCCAGCAGTGGTGGGACTTCCTACGAGCAGTACTTC	CASSGGTSYEQYF
TRBV7-3	TRBJ2-2	-	TRBD2	TGTGCCAGCAGCCCGACTAGCGGGAGGGCCAGCGCCGGGGAGCTGTTTTTT	CASSPTSGRASAGELFF
TRBV4-3	TRBJ1-3	-	TRBD1	TGCGCCAGCAGCGACCGGACAGGGGGCCCAGACACCATATATTTT	CASSDRTGGPDTIYF
TRBV7-9	TRBJ2-3	-	-	TGTGCCAGCAGCCATTCCGGGACACGAGGAGCAGATACGCAGTATTTT	CASSHSGTRGADTQYF
TRBV4-1	TRBJ2-7	once	TRBD1	TGCGCCAGCAGCCAAGTTACACAGGGGGCCTACGAGCAGTACTTC	CASSQVTQGAYEQYF
TRBV18	TRBJ2-3	-	-	TGTGCCAGCTCACCACTCCGCACAGATACGCAGTATTTT	CASSPLRTDTQYF
TRBV7-9	TRBJ2-1	-	TRBD2	TGTGCCAGCAGCCCAAAGACTAGCGGCACCTACAATGAGCAGTTCTTC	CASSPKTSGTYNEQFF
TRBV7-9	TRBJ2-7	-	TRBD1	TGTGCCAGCAGGGACAGGGAGGACGAGCAGTACTTC	CASRDREDEQYF
TRBV19	TRBJ2-2	-	-	TGTGCCAGTAGTCCCTCCCCCACCGGGGAGCTGTTTTTT	CASSPSPTGELFF
TRBV27	TRBJ1-5	-	-	TGTGCCACCGGCCCTCGGCGGCACAATCAGCCCCAGCATTTT	CATGPRRHNQPQHF
TRBV6-6	TRBJ1-2	-	-	TGTGCCAGCGGACACTACTATGGCTACACCTTC	CASGHYYGYTF
TRBV11-2	TRBJ2-2	-	TRBD1	TGTGCCAGCAGCCCCGGGACAGAAACCACCGGGGAGCTGTTTTTT	CASSPGTETTGELFF
TRBV29-1	TRBJ2-7	-	TRBD2	TGCAGCGCTCCGGCCGGTAGCGGGACCCACGAGCAGTACTTC	CSAPAGSGTHEQYF
TRBV7-8	TRBJ2-7	-	TRBD1	TGTGCCAGCAGCCTACGGACAGGGACCTACGAGCAGTACTTC	CASSLRTGTYEQYF
TRBV27	TRBJ2-3	once	TRBD2	TGTGCCAGCAGTTTATCCCCACTAGCGGGAGGGAGAGATACGCAGTATTTT	CASSLSPLAGGRDTQYF
TRBV6-4	TRBJ2-1	once	-	TGTGCCAGCAGTGTGTCTAGCGATAATGAGCAGTTCTTC	CASSVSSDNEQFF
TRBV6-5	TRBJ1-2	-	-	TGTGCCAGCAGTCCGAACGAGGGGAATGTGTATGGCTACACCTTC	CASSPNEGNVYGYTF
TRBV14	TRBJ1-1	once	-	TGTGCCAGCAGCAGAGGGGGGATTGAAGCTTTCTTT	CASSRGGIEAFF
TRBV7-9	TRBJ1-1	-	-	TGTGCCAGCAGCCCGGCAAGGGGGATGACTGAAGCTTTCTTT	CASSPARGMTEAFF
TRBV11-2	TRBJ2-1	-	TRBD2	TGTGCCAGCAGCTTAGAAGGGACTAGCGGGAGCCCCAGGTACAATGAGCAGTTCTTC	CASSLEGTSGSPRYNEQFF
TRBV4-1	TRBJ2-7	-	-	TGCGCCAGCAGCCAAGAACCTAGGGTCAGCTACGAGCAGTACTTC	CASSQEPRVSYEQYF
TRBV19	TRBJ1-5	-	TRBD1	TGTGCCAGTAGTACCTGGACAGGGGACAATCAGCCCCAGCATTTT	CASSTWTGDNQPQHF
TRBV7-2	TRBJ2-3	-	TRBD2	TGTGCCAGCAGCTTAAGTATAGCGGGAGTCACAGATACGCAGTATTTT	CASSLSIAGVTDTQYF
TRBV6-4	TRBJ2-3	-	-	TGTGCCAGCAGTGACCCACAGGGTTCTAGCACAGATACGCAGTATTTT	CASSDPQGSSTDTQYF
TRBV27	TRBJ2-2	-	TRBD1	TGTGCCAGCAGGACAAACAGGGGGCCACACCCCGGGGAGCTGTTTTTT	CASRTNRGPHPGELFF
TRBV2	TRBJ2-3	once	-	TGTGCCAGCAGCGGGCTAGCGTCCTCCCGGAGAGCAGATACGCAGTATTTT	CASSGLASSRRADTQYF
TRBV11-2	TRBJ2-7	once	-	TGTGCCAGCAGCTTAGGGCGGTACACCTACGAGCAGTACTTC	CASSLGRYTYEQYF
TRBV11-2	TRBJ2-7	once	TRBD2	TGTGCCAGCAAGGGGACTAGCGCCGAGCAGTACTTC	CASKGTSAEQYF
TRBV7-2	TRBJ2-3	-	TRBD2	TGTGCCAGCAGCACGACAGATTTAGCGGGATTTACAGATACGCAGTATTTT	CASSTTDLAGFTDTQYF
TRBV5-4	TRBJ1-2	once	TRBD1	TGTGCCAGCAGCTCCGGGACAGGGGAAGTCGGCTACACCTTC	CASSSGTGEVGYTF